This T cell receptor (beta chain) was identified during a study of low-dose radiotherapy and immunotherapy resistance in tumors. The germline CDR1 and CDR2 sequences are MDHEN and SYDVKM. This CDR3 has 13 amino acids. Between the trimmed V and J ends, which lost 5 bases and 4 bases, there was a span of 11 bases. Eligibility required advanced solid tumors lacking tumor-infiltrating lymphocytes. TRAV- and TRBV-specific primers, spanning alpha and beta chains, primed first-strand cDNA. With a V-primer adapter and a constant-region primer, TCRs were amplified for roughly 21 PCR cycles. In vitro transcription served to amplify the mRNA that had been isolated. TCRdb reanalysed the reads using MiXCR and keeps one entry per CDR3 protein. The table shows about 12,000 distinct CDR3 sequences, with around four fifths occurring only once.

The TCR was taken from a human donor with advanced metastatic prostate, ovarian, gallbladder or colorectal cancer (not recorded which). This table probably holds off-target reads from a library built for another chain. The chain has TRBV28 and TRBJ1-2; a possible D gene is TRBD1 (5 bases). CDR3 nucleotide sequence: TGTGCCAGCAGTAGGGGCAGTCCCTATGGCTACACCTTC. It translates to CASSRGSPYGYTF.